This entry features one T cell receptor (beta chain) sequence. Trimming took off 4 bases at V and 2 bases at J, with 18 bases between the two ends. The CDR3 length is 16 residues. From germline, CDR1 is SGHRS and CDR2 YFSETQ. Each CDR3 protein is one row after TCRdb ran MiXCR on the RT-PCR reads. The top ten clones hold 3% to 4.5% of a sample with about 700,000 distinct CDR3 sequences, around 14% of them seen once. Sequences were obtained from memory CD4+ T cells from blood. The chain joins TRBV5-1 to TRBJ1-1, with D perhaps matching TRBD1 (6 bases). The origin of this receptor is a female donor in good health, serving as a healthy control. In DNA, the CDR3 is TGCGCCAGCAGCGGGGGGGCCTCGGGGATCAACACTGAAGCTTTCTTT. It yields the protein CASSGGASGINTEAFF.